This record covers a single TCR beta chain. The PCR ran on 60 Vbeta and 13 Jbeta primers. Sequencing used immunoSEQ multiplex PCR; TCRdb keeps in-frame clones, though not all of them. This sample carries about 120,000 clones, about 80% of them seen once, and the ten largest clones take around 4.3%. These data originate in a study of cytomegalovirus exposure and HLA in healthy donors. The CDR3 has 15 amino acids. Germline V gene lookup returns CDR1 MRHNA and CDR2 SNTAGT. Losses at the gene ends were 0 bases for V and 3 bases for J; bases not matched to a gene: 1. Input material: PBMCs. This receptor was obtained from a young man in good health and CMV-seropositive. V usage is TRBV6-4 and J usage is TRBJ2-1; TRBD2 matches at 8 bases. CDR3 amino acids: CASSDSTSGYNEQFF. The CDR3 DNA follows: TGTGCCAGCAGTGACTCAACTAGCGGCTACAATGAGCAGTTCTTC.